The following is a T cell receptor beta chain sequence with its context. Antigen unknown. This specimen comes from a study of T cell responses to AZD1222 COVID-19 vaccine. The length of the CDR3 is 14 residues. Looked up from germline, CDR1 is LGHDT and CDR2 is YNNKEL (reference sequence). Trimming took off 0 bases at V and 8 bases at J, with 10 bases between the two ends. Doses given second, at about 4 or about 12 weeks, were pooled. Some clones are missing from TCRdb's copy, which holds only in-frame ones; the method was immunoSEQ multiplex PCR. This table has about 64,000 clones, approximately 80% appearing once. Study-wide findings and caveats: Distributed over spike, vaccine-associated CD4 TCRs predominated at 160-218 and 743-854. White British donors predominated, females outnumbered males, and clonal diversity was possibly underestimated. Nearly half of spike-specific TCRs reportedly go after variant regions that carry no mutations.

The source was peripheral blood, collected 28 days after the second AZD1222 dose. This TCR came from an adult who received the AZD1222 COVID-19 vaccine. The genes are TRBV3-1 (or the pseudogene TRBV3-2) and TRBJ1-4; D gene ambiguous. The CDR3 region has the DNA TGTGCCAGCAGCCAAGAACTCCGGAGGGAAAAACTGTTTTTT. Translated, it gives CASSQELRREKLFF.